Following are 6 T cell receptor beta chains from one sample sequenced in a study of cytomegalovirus exposure and HLA in healthy donors. Researchers ran the PCR with 60 Vbeta and 13 Jbeta primers. This table comes from immunoSEQ multiplex PCR, and its TCRdb copy is limited to in-frame clones, with some not included. The table lists roughly 150,000 clones, about three quarters of them singletons. The specimen was PBMCs. All receptors derive from a male donor in good health and CMV-seronegative.

V usage is TRBV5-5 and J usage is TRBJ1-4, with a tentative D call TRBD1 (6 bases). From germline, CDR1 is SGHKS and CDR2 YYEKEE (reference sequence). V was pared by 4 bases and J by 5 bases, with 18 bases between. The CDR3 covers 16 residues. DNA of the CDR3: TGTGCCAGCAGCCCCGGACAGTTAGCGGGGAATGAAAAACTGTTTTTT. This translates into CASSPGQLAGNEKLFF.

The chain has TRBV7-3 and TRBJ2-7; 8 nucleotides agree with TRBD1. The CDR3 is made up of 15 amino acids. The germline gives CDR1 SGHTA, CDR2 FQGTGA. V shed 5 bases, J shed 2 bases, and the junction held 8 bases outside the gene matches. The CDR3 nucleotides read TGTGCCAGCAGCCCAGGGGGGACAGGCACCTACGAGCAGTACTTC. Its protein is CASSPGGTGTYEQYF.

This rearrangement joins TRBV30 to TRBJ2-1; 9 nucleotides line up with TRBD2. The CDR3 sequence is 15 residues long. Germline values: CDR1 GTSNPN, CDR2 SVGIG (reference sequence). V gave up 0 bases and J gave up 8 bases; unmatched junction bases: 8. The CDR3 DNA is TGTGCCTGGAGTGTATGGCGGGAGGGACTGGATGAGCAGTTCTTC. Protein: CAWSVWREGLDEQFF.

The V gene is TRBV2, the J gene TRBJ2-3, with D possibly being TRBD1 (5 bases). Trimming took 6 bases from V and 3 from J, leaving 16 bases between them. Germline V gene data show CDR1 as SNHLY and CDR2 as FYNNEI. This CDR3 spans 15 amino acids. The CDR3, as DNA: TGTGCCAGCAGCCCTGAAAGGGGATCAACAGATACGCAGTATTTT. Residues: CASSPERGSTDTQYF.

This clone was detected a few times. The rearrangement joins TRBV5-4 to TRBJ2-2, with no clear D. The germline V and J ends were trimmed by 3 bases and 1 base, with 10 bases remaining between them. The CDR3 is made up of 15 amino acids. From germline, CDR1 is SGHNT and CDR2 YYREEE (reference sequence). The chain's CDR3 is CASSSSLRNTGELFF. The CDR3 nucleotides are TGTGCCAGCAGCTCCTCTTTGAGGAACACCGGGGAGCTGTTTTTT. Filled out from reference TRBV5-4 and TRBJ2-2, the complete variable domain reads ETGVTQSPTHLIKTRGQQVTLRCSSQSGHNTVSWYQQALGQGPQFIFQYYREEENGRGNFPPRFSGLQFPNYSSELNVNALELDDSALYLCASSSSLRNTGELFFGEGSRLTVL.

The gene calls are TRBV7-2 and TRBJ2-1; D uncertain. The V gene's germline CDR1 is SGHTA and CDR2 FQGNSA. The CDR3 extends over 15 amino acids. Trimming removed 0 bases at V and 1 base at J, with 7 bases between. The CDR3 spells CASSLAPLSYNEQFF. For the CDR3, the DNA is TGTGCCAGCAGCTTAGCCCCTCTGTCCTACAATGAGCAGTTCTTC. Together with reference TRBV7-2 and TRBJ2-1, the CDR3 gives the full variable domain: GAGVSQSPSNKVTEKGKDVELRCDPISGHTALYWYRQSLGQGLEFLIYFQGNSAPDKSGLPSDRFSAERTGGSVSTLTIQRTQQEDSAVYLCASSLAPLSYNEQFFGPGTRLTVL.